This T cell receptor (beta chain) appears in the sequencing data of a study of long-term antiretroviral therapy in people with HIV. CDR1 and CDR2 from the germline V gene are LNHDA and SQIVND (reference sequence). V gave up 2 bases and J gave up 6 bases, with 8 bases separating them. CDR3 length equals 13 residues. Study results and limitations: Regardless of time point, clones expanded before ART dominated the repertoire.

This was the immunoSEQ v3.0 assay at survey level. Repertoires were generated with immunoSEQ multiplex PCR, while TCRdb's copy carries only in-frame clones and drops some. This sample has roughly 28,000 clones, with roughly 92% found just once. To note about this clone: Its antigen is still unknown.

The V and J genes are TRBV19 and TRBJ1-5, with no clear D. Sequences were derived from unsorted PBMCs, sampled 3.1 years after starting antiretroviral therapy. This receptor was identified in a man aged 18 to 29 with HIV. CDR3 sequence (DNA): TGTGCCAGTAGTATATTGGCGGGTCAGCCCCAGCATTTT. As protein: CASSILAGQPQHF.